These 3 T cell receptor beta chains share one sample of origin, sequenced in a study of response to subunit inactivated influenza vaccine. Using its own MiXCR run on the RT-PCR reads, TCRdb lists one record per CDR3 protein. The data contain hundreds of thousands of distinct CDR3 sequences, less than 20% of them singletons. Specimen: PBMCs from blood, collected less than 6 days after vaccination. These receptor sequences come from a man between 45 and 60 years old who received an inactivated influenza vaccine.

The chain couples TRBV20-1 to TRBJ1-1; a possible D gene is TRBD1 (5 bases). This CDR3 has 13 residues. Germline CDR1 reads DFQATT; CDR2 reads SNEGSKA (reference sequence). Trimming took 3 bases from V and 7 from J, leaving 15 bases between them. The CDR3 region has the DNA TGCAGTGCTAGTATGGGGGGAGTAGGTGAAGCTTTCTTT. This sequence encodes CSASMGGVGEAFF.

Only a few counts were recorded for this clonotype. This sequence joins TRBV4-2 and TRBJ2-3; possibly TRBD1 for D (6 bases). The length of the CDR3 is 14 residues. Germline assignment: CDR1 LGHNA and CDR2 YNFKEQ. The V end was cut by 1 base, the J end by 4 bases, with 9 bases between. The CDR3 sequence: CASSQAPGADTQYF. The CDR3 region has the DNA TGTGCCAGCAGCCAAGCCCCAGGGGCAGATACGCAGTATTTT.

For the CDR3, the DNA is TGTGCCAGCAGCTTGACTAGCGGGGGGTCCGAATCTAGCACAGATACGCAGTATTTT. Translation: CASSLTSGGSESSTDTQYF. The chain combines TRBV7-4 with TRBJ2-3, with 13 positions matching TRBD2. There are 19 residues in the CDR3. CDR1 is SGHVT, CDR2 SQSDAQ, per germline. V dropped 3 bases and J dropped 0; count of bases not matched to a gene: 9.